This passage covers 3 T cell receptor beta chains from one sample sequenced in a study of T cell responses to AZD1222 COVID-19 vaccine. This table comes from immunoSEQ multiplex PCR, and its TCRdb copy is limited to in-frame clones, with some not included. The table has fewer than 250,000 clones, approximately 92% seen once. The sequencing here drew on peripheral blood, taken on day 0 of AZD1222 vaccination. These TCRs come from an adult in good health.

The CDR3 coding sequence is TGTGCCAGCAGTTTATCCCGGGGGCTGGGTGAAGCTTTCTTT. As protein: CASSLSRGLGEAFF. The rearrangement links TRBV27 to TRBJ1-1, with D possibly matching TRBD1 (6 bases). CDR3 length: 14 amino acids. Germline V gene sequence: CDR1 MNHEY, CDR2 SMNVEV (reference sequence). V lost 0 bases and J 7 bases, leaving 12 bases between the germline ends.

The V and J genes are TRBV7-9 and TRBJ2-7; 7 positions match TRBD1. V dropped 5 bases and J dropped 1; count of bases not matched to a gene: 5. CDR1 is SEHNR and CDR2 is FQNEAQ in the germline V gene (reference sequence). This CDR3 has 14 residues. CDR3 coding DNA: TGTGCCAGCAGCGGCCGGGACAGTTCCTACGAGCAGTACTTC. The encoded protein is CASSGRDSSYEQYF.

This chain joins TRBV4-1 and TRBJ2-1, with TRBD2 matching 13 bases. The V gene end was trimmed by 3 bases and the J gene end by 3 bases; junction bases not matched to a gene: 8. Germline V gene lookup returns CDR1 MGHRA and CDR2 YSYEKL. This CDR3 spans 18 amino acids. CDR3 protein: CASSQAGLAGAYYNEQFF. DNA of the CDR3: TGCGCCAGCAGCCAGGCCGGACTAGCGGGGGCCTACTACAATGAGCAGTTCTTC.